The 12 T cell receptor beta chains listed next were all sequenced from one sample in a study of cytomegalovirus exposure and HLA in healthy donors. In the PCR, 60 Vbeta and 13 Jbeta primers were used. Repertoires were generated with immunoSEQ multiplex PCR, while TCRdb's copy carries only in-frame clones and drops some. The repertoire consists of under 200,000 clones, with around four fifths occurring once and the leading ten covering 1.3%. Sequencing was carried out using PBMCs. These receptors originate from a man in his thirties or forties in good health and CMV-seronegative.

The rearrangement uses TRBV5-1 and TRBJ1-1; D uncertain. Per the germline V gene, CDR1 is SGHRS and CDR2 is YFSETQ. Trimming pared 6 bases from V and 2 bases from J, leaving 11 bases between. This CDR3 contains 13 residues. The CDR3: CASMADFNTEAFF. CDR3 coding DNA: TGCGCCAGCATGGCAGACTTTAACACTGAAGCTTTCTTT.

This chain connects TRBV5-6 to TRBJ2-2; TRBD2 aligns across 8 bases. The J segment lost 3 bases and the V segment lost 3 bases, leaving 4 bases of the junction unmatched. The CDR3 has 15 amino acids. The V gene's germline CDR1 is SGHDT and CDR2 YYEEEE. The CDR3 DNA is TGTGCCAGCAGCTCCGGGGGGGCCGACACCGGGGAGCTGTTTTTT. It specifies CASSSGGADTGELFF.

This clone occurred a few times. This rearrangement joins TRBV30 to TRBJ2-1; 12 positions agree with TRBD2. Germline CDR1 reads GTSNPN; CDR2 reads SVGIG (reference sequence). The CDR3 is 15 residues long. V lost 2 bases and J lost 10; bases outside the gene matches: 9. CDR3: CAWSSTSGGKWEQFF. The CDR3 nucleotides are TGTGCCTGGAGTTCGACTAGCGGGGGCAAGTGGGAGCAGTTCTTC.

This chain joins TRBV7-6 and TRBJ1-4; D unresolved. Germline lookup yields CDR1 SGHVS and CDR2 FNYEAQ. Trimming took 10 bases from V and 5 from J, leaving 14 bases between them. The CDR3 is 13 residues long. The CDR3 region is CATKGSANEKLFF. The CDR3 coding sequence is TGTGCCACCAAAGGGAGCGCGAATGAAAAACTGTTTTTT.

V gene TRBV6-5 combines with J gene TRBJ2-7; TRBD1 matches 10 bases. This CDR3 comprises 14 residues. The V and J ends lost 7 bases and 8 bases, in that order; junction bases with no gene match: 11. Germline CDR1 and CDR2: MNHEY and SVGAGI. This CDR3 reads CASIQTGTGDKQYF. In DNA form, the CDR3 reads TGTGCCAGCATTCAAACCGGGACAGGGGACAAGCAGTACTTC.

The gene calls are TRBV9 and TRBJ1-1; 12 bases fit TRBD1. Germline loops: CDR1 SGDLS, CDR2 YYNGEE. The CDR3 runs to 13 residues. The junction had 3 bases not matched to a gene; V was cut back by 3 bases and J by 9 bases. The CDR3 protein is CASSGDRGRKAFF. CDR3 in DNA: TGTGCCAGCAGCGGGGACAGGGGGCGGAAAGCTTTCTTT. The full variable domain, its missing parts supplied by reference TRBV9 and TRBJ1-1, is DSGVTQTPKHLITATGQRVTLRCSPRSGDLSVYWYQQSLDQGLQFLIQYYNGEERAKGNILERFSAQQFPDLHSELNLSSLELGDSALYFCASSGDRGRKAFFGQGTRLTVV.

The rearrangement uses TRBV19 and TRBJ1-4, with D uncertain. With 7 bases removed from V and 8 bases from J, the gap between germline ends came to 20 bases. The CDR3 covers 15 residues. In germline, CDR1 is LNHDA, CDR2 SQIVND (reference sequence). DNA of the CDR3: TGTGCCAGTACGATTATGGCGACTTCGGGGGAAAAACTGTTTTTT. Translating gives CASTIMATSGEKLFF.

The chain joins TRBV9 to TRBJ1-2, with a weak D call TRBD1 (6 bases). In germline, CDR1 is SGDLS, CDR2 YYNGEE. V lost 4 bases, J lost 0 bases, and 25 bases lay in between. There are 19 residues in the CDR3. This CDR3 reads CASSQTDGQTKPPNYGYTF. In DNA form, the CDR3 reads TGTGCCAGCAGCCAAACCGACGGACAGACAAAGCCTCCTAACTATGGCTACACCTTC.

J is TRBJ2-7 and V is TRBV6-5, with TRBD2 matching over 8 bases. The germline V gene encodes CDR1 MNHEY and CDR2 SVGAGI. With 0 bases clipped from V and 6 bases from J, the junction kept 10 bases outside the gene matches. This CDR3 is built from 16 residues. The CDR3 coding sequence is TGTGCCAGCAGTTACTCCGGGAGGACTAGCTTGGTCGAGCAGTACTTC. It specifies CASSYSGRTSLVEQYF.

The chain combines TRBV2 with TRBJ1-1; 7 bases are shared with TRBD1. The germline V gene encodes CDR1 SNHLY and CDR2 FYNNEI. The CDR3 totals 12 residues. Trimming cost V 10 bases and J 1 base; bases outside gene matches: 3. The CDR3 region is CANGQENTEAFF. As DNA, the CDR3 is TGTGCCAACGGACAGGAGAACACTGAAGCTTTCTTT.

This chain connects TRBV30 to TRBJ2-3; 9 nucleotides align to TRBD1. The CDR3 spans 20 residues. CDR1 is GTSNPN and CDR2 is SVGIG in the germline V gene (reference sequence). The V gene end was trimmed by 1 base and the J gene end by 1 base; junction bases not matched to a gene: 18. CDR3 loop: CAWSAFTGGLIPLGTDTQYF. CDR3 nucleotides: TGTGCCTGGAGTGCCTTCACAGGGGGCCTTATCCCTCTAGGCACAGATACGCAGTATTTT.

The genes are TRBV5-1 and TRBJ2-3, with 8 nucleotides matching TRBD2. The CDR3 loop spans 17 amino acids. From germline, CDR1 is SGHRS and CDR2 YFSETQ. Trimming cost V 5 bases and J 4 bases; bases outside gene matches: 15. As DNA, the CDR3 is TGCGCCAGCAGTTCGTCCCTCCCGGGACTAGGGTCAGATACGCAGTATTTT. It encodes CASSSSLPGLGSDTQYF.